The 18 T cell receptor beta chains presented below share a single source sample, sequenced in a study of CD8+ T cells in alopecia areata. Extraction of RNA preceded its reverse transcription into cDNA, which served as the sequencing template. Profiled with immunoSEQ multiplex PCR; TCRdb holds only in-frame clones, not every one. The table shows 100,000 to 150,000 clones, with more than 30% occurring only once. The sequencing input was CD4+ T cells sorted from blood. The receptors were sampled from a human donor with alopecia areata.

This clone has only a few counts. The chain couples TRBV30 to TRBJ2-1; unclear D gene. Germline CDR1 is GTSNPN and CDR2 is SVGIG (reference sequence). The CDR3 length is 12 residues. Deletions cut 3 bases from V and 6 bases from J, with 9 bases between. The CDR3 coding sequence is TGTGCCTGGAGCGCACCTCGCAATGAGCAGTTCTTC. This codes for CAWSAPRNEQFF.

The rearrangement uses TRBV14 and TRBJ1-2; 7 nucleotides align to TRBD1. Per the germline V gene, CDR1 is SGHDN and CDR2 is FVKESK. The CDR3 spans 16 residues. V was pared by 5 bases and J by 2 bases, with 11 bases of the junction left unmatched. CDR3 bases: TGTGCCAGCAGCTTTCTACAGGGGCCTTTGAACTATGGCTACACCTTC. Translating it yields CASSFLQGPLNYGYTF.

This chain links TRBV4-1 with TRBJ2-3, with 7 positions matching TRBD1. There are 16 residues in the CDR3. The germline V gene has CDR1 MGHRA and CDR2 YSYEKL. V dropped 1 base and J dropped 3; count of bases not matched to a gene: 7. The CDR3 sequence: CASSQGTGVRTDTQYF. The CDR3 bases are TGCGCCAGCAGCCAAGGGACAGGCGTTAGAACAGATACGCAGTATTTT.

This clone was detected once. CDR3 DNA sequence: TGCGCCAGCAGCTTGCGGGGCGATGTCGGCCGACTAGCGAGCTCCTACGAGCAGTACTTC. This translates into CASSLRGDVGRLASSYEQYF. The rearrangement uses TRBV5-1 and TRBJ2-7, with 8 bases matching TRBD2. Germline assignment: CDR1 SGHRS and CDR2 YFSETQ. V was pared by 1 base and J by 0 bases, with 18 bases of the junction left unmatched. CDR3 length equals 20 residues.

The V call is TRBV30, the J call TRBJ1-3, with D possibly being TRBD1 (5 bases). The germline CDR1 and CDR2 sequences are GTSNPN and SVGIG (reference sequence). There are 13 residues in the CDR3. In DNA form, the CDR3 reads TGTGCTGCCGTCGGGGCTGTAAGAAACACCATATATTTT. Protein sequence: CAAVGAVRNTIYF. Combining the CDR3 with reference TRBV30 and TRBJ1-3 gives the whole variable domain SQTIHQWPATLVQPVGSPLSLECTVEGTSNPNLYWYRQAAGRGLQLLFYSVGIGQISSEVPQNLSASRPQDRQFILSSKKLLLSDSGFYLCAAVGAVRNTIYFGEGSWLTVV.

J is TRBJ2-3 and V is TRBV5-1; D remains unclear. The CDR3 has 14 residues. CDR1 is SGHRS and CDR2 is YFSETQ in the germline V gene. The V end was cut by 4 bases, the J end by 3 bases, with 12 bases between. The DNA for the CDR3 is TGCGCCAGCAGCCTCTCCGGGTCTACAGATACGCAGTATTTT. Protein: CASSLSGSTDTQYF.

The rearrangement uses TRBV29-1 and TRBJ2-3; 10 bases fit TRBD2. This CDR3 contains 16 residues. Germline V gene data show CDR1 as SQVTM and CDR2 as ANQGSEA. V lost 7 bases and J lost 4; bases outside the gene matches: 14. This chain's CDR3 is CSAGSSGSRKADTQYF. The CDR3 nucleotides are TGCAGCGCCGGTTCTAGCGGGAGTCGGAAGGCAGATACGCAGTATTTT.

The chain links TRBV30 to TRBJ2-7; the match to TRBD1 covers 7 bases. Germline CDR1 is GTSNPN and CDR2 is SVGIG (reference sequence). There are 15 residues in the CDR3. V shed 3 bases and J 0 bases; nucleotides not matched to a gene: 8. The chain's CDR3 is CAWSEGQQTSYEQYF. The CDR3 DNA is TGTGCCTGGAGCGAGGGACAGCAGACCTCCTACGAGCAGTACTTC.

V usage is TRBV7-3 and J usage is TRBJ2-1; the match to TRBD2 covers 11 bases. The length of the CDR3 is 14 residues. Unmatched junction bases numbered 3, after V lost 5 bases and J lost 6 bases. Germline loops: CDR1 SGHTA, CDR2 FQGTGA. CDR3 bases: TGTGCCAGCAGCCGCGGACTAGCGGGCAATGAGCAGTTCTTC. Translation gives CASSRGLAGNEQFF.

This clone appeared a few times. The chain employs TRBV19 and TRBJ2-2; TRBD1 agrees at 8 bases. The CDR3 spans 15 residues. Per the germline V gene, CDR1 is LNHDA and CDR2 is SQIVND (reference sequence). The trim removed 7 bases at V and 1 base at J, leaving 5 bases unmatched. The CDR3 region is CASKTGTGNTGELFF. The CDR3, as DNA: TGTGCCAGTAAGACCGGGACAGGGAACACCGGGGAGCTGTTTTTT.

This clone has more than one count but fewer than ten. The V and J genes are TRBV18 and TRBJ1-6; no reliable D call. This CDR3 spans 15 amino acids. V was trimmed by 0 bases and J by 7 bases, leaving 10 bases between them. The germline CDR1 and CDR2 sequences are KGHSH and LQKENI. This chain's CDR3 is CASSPPEAANSPLHF. The CDR3 DNA sequence: TGTGCCAGCTCACCACCGGAGGCAGCCAATTCACCCCTCCACTTT.

The chain combines TRBV28 with TRBJ1-5; 10 bases fit TRBD1. Germline lookup yields CDR1 MDHEN and CDR2 SYDVKM. CDR3 length: 14 amino acids. Trimming removed 10 bases from V and 5 bases from J; junction bases left unmatched: 8. The DNA of the CDR3 is TGTGCCACCGGGGTGACAGGGGGCTATCAGCCCCAGCATTTT. This encodes CATGVTGGYQPQHF.

The V call is TRBV29-1, the J call TRBJ2-7; TRBD1 matches at 8 bases. Losses at the gene ends were 2 bases for V and 7 bases for J; bases not matched to a gene: 10. The CDR3 consists of 14 residues. Germline assignment: CDR1 SQVTM and CDR2 ANQGSEA. The CDR3, as DNA: TGCAGCGTTGAAAGGACAGGGCGTAGGAGGGAGCAGTACTTC. It codes for CSVERTGRRREQYF.

The genes are TRBV7-2 and TRBJ2-7; D possibly corresponds to TRBD1 (5 bases). The CDR3 contains 12 residues. CDR1 is SGHTA, CDR2 FQGNSA, per germline. V was cut by 0 bases and J by 7 bases, with 7 bases left in between. CDR3 protein: CASSLAYREQYF. CDR3 bases: TGTGCCAGCAGCTTAGCTTACAGGGAGCAGTACTTC. Full variable domain (remainder filled in from reference TRBV7-2 and TRBJ2-7): GAGVSQSPSNKVTEKGKDVELRCDPISGHTALYWYRQSLGQGLEFLIYFQGNSAPDKSGLPSDRFSAERTGGSVSTLTIQRTQQEDSAVYLCASSLAYREQYFGPGTRLTVT.

This clone appeared once. CDR3 residues: CASTQGANVLTF. In DNA form, the CDR3 reads TGTGCCTCCACTCAGGGGGCCAACGTCCTGACTTTC. V and J are TRBV30 and TRBJ2-6; D not certain. This CDR3 spans 12 amino acids. V shed 7 bases and J shed 4 bases, with 8 bases lying between them. CDR1 GTSNPN and CDR2 SVGIG come from the germline V gene (reference sequence).

The genes are TRBV28 and TRBJ2-7, with D maybe TRBD1 (6 bases). CDR3 length: 12 amino acids. The V end was cut by 10 bases, the J end by 2 bases, with 12 bases between. Germline V CDR1 and CDR2: MDHEN, SYDVKM. Here the CDR3 reads CATQGKPYEQYF. Here the CDR3 DNA reads TGTGCCACACAGGGAAAGCCCTACGAGCAGTACTTC.

In regard to this clone: Distinct nucleotide sequences in the sample also encode this CDR3. The chain joins TRBV5-1 to TRBJ2-7; no clear D gene. The V and J ends lost 0 bases and 3 bases respectively, with 4 bases between them. The CDR3 runs 12 residues. CDR1 and CDR2 (germline): SGHRS, YFSETQ. CDR3 nucleotide sequence: TGCGCCAGCAGCTTGGGATACTACGAGCAGTACTTC. Encoded protein: CASSLGYYEQYF.

This clone was observed a handful of times. The chain uses TRBV9 and TRBJ2-5; 15 positions agree with TRBD2. CDR3 length equals 16 residues. The germline gives CDR1 SGDLS, CDR2 YYNGEE. Trimming removed 3 bases from V and 4 bases from J; junction bases left unmatched: 4. The CDR3 protein is CASSGGLAGGGETQYF. The CDR3 DNA follows: TGTGCCAGCAGCGGGGGACTAGCGGGAGGAGGAGAGACCCAGTACTTC.